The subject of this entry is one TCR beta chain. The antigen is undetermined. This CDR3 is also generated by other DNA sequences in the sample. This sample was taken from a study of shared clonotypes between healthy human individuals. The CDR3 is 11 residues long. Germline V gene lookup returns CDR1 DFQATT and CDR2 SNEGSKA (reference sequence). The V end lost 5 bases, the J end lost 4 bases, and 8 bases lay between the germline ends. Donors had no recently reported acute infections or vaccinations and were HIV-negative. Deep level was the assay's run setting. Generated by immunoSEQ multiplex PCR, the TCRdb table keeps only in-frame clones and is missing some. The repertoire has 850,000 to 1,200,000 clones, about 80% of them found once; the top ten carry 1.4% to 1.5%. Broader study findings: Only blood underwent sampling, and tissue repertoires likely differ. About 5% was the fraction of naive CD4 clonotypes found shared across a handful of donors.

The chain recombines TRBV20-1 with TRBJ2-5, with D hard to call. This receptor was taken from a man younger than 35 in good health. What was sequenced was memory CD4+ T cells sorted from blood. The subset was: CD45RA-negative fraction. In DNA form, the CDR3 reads TGCAGTGCTCCGCTAGGAGAGACCCAGTACTTC. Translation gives CSAPLGETQYF.